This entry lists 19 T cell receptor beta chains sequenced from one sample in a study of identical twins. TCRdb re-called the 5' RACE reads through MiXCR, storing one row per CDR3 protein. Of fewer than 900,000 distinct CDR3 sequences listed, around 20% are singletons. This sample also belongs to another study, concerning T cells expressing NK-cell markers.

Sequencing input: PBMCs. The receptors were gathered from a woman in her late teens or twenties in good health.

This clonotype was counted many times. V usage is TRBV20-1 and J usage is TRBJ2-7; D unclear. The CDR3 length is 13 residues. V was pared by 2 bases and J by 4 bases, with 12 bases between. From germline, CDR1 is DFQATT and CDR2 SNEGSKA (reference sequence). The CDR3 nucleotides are TGCAGTGCTAGAAGTCGACGCCTTTACGAGCAGTACTTC. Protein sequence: CSARSRRLYEQYF.

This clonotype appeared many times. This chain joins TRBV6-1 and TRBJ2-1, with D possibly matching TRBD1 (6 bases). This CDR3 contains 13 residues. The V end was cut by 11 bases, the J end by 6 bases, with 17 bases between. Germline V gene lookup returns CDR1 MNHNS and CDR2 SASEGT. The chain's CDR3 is CACQRGFGNEQFF. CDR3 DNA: TGTGCCTGTCAGAGGGGGTTCGGCAATGAGCAGTTCTTC.

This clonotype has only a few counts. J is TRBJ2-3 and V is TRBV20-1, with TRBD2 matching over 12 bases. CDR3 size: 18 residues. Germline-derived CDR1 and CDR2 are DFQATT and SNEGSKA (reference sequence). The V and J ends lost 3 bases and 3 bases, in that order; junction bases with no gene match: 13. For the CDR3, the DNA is TGCAGTGCTAGGTCTCTAGCGGGAGGGCCGGGAAGGACAGATACGCAGTATTTT. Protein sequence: CSARSLAGGPGRTDTQYF.

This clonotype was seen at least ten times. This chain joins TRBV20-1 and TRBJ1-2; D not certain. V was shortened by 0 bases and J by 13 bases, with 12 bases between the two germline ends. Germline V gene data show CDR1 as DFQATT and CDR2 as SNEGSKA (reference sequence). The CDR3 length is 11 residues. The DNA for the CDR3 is TGCAGTGCTAGAGATTCATTCCGTCGCACCTTC. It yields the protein CSARDSFRRTF.

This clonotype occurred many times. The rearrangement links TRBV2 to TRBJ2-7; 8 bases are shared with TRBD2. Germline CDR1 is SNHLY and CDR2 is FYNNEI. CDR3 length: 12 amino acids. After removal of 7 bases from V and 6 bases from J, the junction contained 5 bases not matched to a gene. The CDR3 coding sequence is TGTGCCAGCACCCGGGGGGGACGCGAGCAGTACTTC. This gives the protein CASTRGGREQYF.

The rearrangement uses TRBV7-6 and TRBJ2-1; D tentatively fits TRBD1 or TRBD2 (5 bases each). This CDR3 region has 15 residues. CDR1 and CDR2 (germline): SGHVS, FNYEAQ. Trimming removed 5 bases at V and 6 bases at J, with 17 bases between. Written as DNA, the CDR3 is TGTGCCAGCAGCCTAGGGACCAGCCCTCTCAATGAGCAGTTCTTC. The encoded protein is CASSLGTSPLNEQFF. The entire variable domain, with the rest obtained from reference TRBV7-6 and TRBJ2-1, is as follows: GAGVSQSPRYKVTKRGQDVALRCDPISGHVSLYWYRQALGQGPEFLTYFNYEAQQDKSGLPNDRFSAERPEGSISTLTIQRTEQRDSAMYRCASSLGTSPLNEQFFGPGTRLTVL.

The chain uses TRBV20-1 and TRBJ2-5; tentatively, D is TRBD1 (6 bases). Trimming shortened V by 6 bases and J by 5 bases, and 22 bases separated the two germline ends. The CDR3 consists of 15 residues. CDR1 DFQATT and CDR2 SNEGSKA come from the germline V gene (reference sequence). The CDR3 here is CSAITGTSPWETQYF. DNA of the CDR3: TGCAGTGCAATAACCGGGACATCCCCTTGGGAGACCCAGTACTTC.

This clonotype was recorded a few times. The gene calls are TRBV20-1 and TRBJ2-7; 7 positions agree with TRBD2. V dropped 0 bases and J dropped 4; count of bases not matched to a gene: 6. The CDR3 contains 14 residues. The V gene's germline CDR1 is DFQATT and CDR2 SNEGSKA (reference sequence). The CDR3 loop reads CSARDRLADYEQYF. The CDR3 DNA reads TGCAGTGCTAGAGATAGGCTAGCGGATTACGAGCAGTACTTC.

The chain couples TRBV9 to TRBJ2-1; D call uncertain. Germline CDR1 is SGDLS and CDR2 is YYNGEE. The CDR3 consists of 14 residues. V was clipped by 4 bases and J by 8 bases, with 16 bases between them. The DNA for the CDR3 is TGTGCCAGCAGCCCCACGACCCCATCCCATGAGCAGTTCTTC. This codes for CASSPTTPSHEQFF.

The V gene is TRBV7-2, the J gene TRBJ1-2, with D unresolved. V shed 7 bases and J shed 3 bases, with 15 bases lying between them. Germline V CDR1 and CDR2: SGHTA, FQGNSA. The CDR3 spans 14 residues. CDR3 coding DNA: TGTGCCAGCACCGAGAGCCCAGATGACTATGGCTACACCTTC. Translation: CASTESPDDYGYTF. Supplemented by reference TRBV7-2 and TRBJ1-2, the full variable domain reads GAGVSQSPSNKVTEKGKDVELRCDPISGHTALYWYRQSLGQGLEFLIYFQGNSAPDKSGLPSDRFSAERTGGSVSTLTIQRTQQEDSAVYLCASTESPDDYGYTFGSGTRLTVV.

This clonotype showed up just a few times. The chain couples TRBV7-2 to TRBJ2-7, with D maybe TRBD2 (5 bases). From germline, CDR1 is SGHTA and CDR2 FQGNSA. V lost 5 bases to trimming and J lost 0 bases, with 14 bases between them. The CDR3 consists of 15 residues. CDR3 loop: CASSPGPGSSYEQYF. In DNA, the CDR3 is TGTGCCAGCAGCCCCGGCCCGGGAAGCTCCTACGAGCAGTACTTC.

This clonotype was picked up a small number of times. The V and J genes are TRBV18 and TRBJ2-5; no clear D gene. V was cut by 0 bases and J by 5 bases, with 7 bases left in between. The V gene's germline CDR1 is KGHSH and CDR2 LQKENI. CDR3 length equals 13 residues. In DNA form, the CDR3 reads TGTGCCAGCTCACCACCAAGCAGGGAGACCCAGTACTTC. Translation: CASSPPSRETQYF.

CDR3 in DNA: TGTGCCAGCCTCCGATCCGGGGGAGACACTGAAGCTTTCTTT. Its translation: CASLRSGGDTEAFF. The chain couples TRBV12-3 or TRBV12-4 to TRBJ1-1; TRBD1 might be the D (5 bases). The ends were cut back, 8 bases at V and 3 bases at J, with 16 bases in the middle. CDR3 length: 14 residues.

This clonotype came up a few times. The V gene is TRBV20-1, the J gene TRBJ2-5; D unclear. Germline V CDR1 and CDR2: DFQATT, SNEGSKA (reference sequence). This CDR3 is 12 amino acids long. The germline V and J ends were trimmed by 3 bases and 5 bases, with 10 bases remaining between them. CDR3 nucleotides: TGCAGTGCTAGGTTGGAGAGTGAGACCCAGTACTTC. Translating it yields CSARLESETQYF.

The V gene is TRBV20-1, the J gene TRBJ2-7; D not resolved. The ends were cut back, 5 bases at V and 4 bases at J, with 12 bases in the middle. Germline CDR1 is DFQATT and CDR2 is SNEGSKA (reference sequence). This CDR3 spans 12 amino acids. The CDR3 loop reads CSAPRSLYEQYF. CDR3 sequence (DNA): TGCAGTGCTCCCCGCAGTCTTTACGAGCAGTACTTC.

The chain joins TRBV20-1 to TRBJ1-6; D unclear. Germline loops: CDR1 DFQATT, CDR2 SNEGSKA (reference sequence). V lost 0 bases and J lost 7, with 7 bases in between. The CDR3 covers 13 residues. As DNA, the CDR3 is TGCAGTGCTAGAGAGCAGGAAAATTCACCCCTCCACTTT. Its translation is CSAREQENSPLHF.

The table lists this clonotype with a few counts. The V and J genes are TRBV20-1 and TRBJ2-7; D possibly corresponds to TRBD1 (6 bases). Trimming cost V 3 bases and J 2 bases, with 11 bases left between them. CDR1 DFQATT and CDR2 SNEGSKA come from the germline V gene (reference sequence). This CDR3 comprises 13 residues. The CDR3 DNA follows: TGCAGTGCTAGTCAGGGGTACACCTACGAGCAGTACTTC. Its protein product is CSASQGYTYEQYF.

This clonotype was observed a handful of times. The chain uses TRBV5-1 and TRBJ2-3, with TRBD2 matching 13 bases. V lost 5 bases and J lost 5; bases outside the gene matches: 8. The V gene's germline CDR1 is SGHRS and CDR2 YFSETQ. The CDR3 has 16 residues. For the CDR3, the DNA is TGCGCCAGCAGTACTGGACTAGCGGGAGCAGTAGATACGCAGTATTTT. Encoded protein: CASSTGLAGAVDTQYF.

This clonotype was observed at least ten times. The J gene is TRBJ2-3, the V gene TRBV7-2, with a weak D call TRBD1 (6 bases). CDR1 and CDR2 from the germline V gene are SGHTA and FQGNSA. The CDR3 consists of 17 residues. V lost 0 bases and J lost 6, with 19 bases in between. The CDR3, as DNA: TGTGCCAGCAGCTTAGCCGACCCCAGGGGACCATGGGATACGCAGTATTTT. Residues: CASSLADPRGPWDTQYF. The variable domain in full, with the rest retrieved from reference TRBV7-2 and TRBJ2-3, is GAGVSQSPSNKVTEKGKDVELRCDPISGHTALYWYRQSLGQGLEFLIYFQGNSAPDKSGLPSDRFSAERTGGSVSTLTIQRTQQEDSAVYLCASSLADPRGPWDTQYFGPGTRLTVL.